What follows is one T cell receptor beta chain and its context. Its target is not known. This entry belongs to a study of CD8 T cells in ankylosing spondylitis. Study-wide results and caveats: In ankylosing spondylitis patients, matched synovial fluid reportedly showed significant enrichment of disease-linked clones. A motif of fewer than ten highly homologous TCR beta variants was seen as apparently characteristic of ankylosing spondylitis blood.

Preparation of TCR beta libraries was done by quantitative 5'-RACE with molecular barcodes. TCRdb ran MiXCR on the 5' RACE reads and lists one entry per CDR3 protein. The top ten hold around 3.2% of the sample, which has approximately 300,000 distinct CDR3 sequences, around 20% seen once. Input material: blood, either unsorted or a sorted T cell fraction (not recorded which). The TCR originated in a female donor with ankylosing spondylitis or in good health (not recorded which).

The CDR3: CASMISGRDGETQYF. The CDR3 nucleotides are TGCGCCAGCATGATCTCCGGTCGGGACGGAGAGACCCAGTACTTC. The chain joins TRBV5-1 to TRBJ2-5, with D perhaps being TRBD1 or TRBD2 (5 bases each). The CDR3 sequence is 15 residues long. Trimming cost V 6 bases and J 4 bases, with 19 bases left between them. CDR1 and CDR2 from the germline V gene are SGHRS and YFSETQ.